The clone carrying this TCR beta chain has just one count. Its antigen is as yet unknown. This table comes from immunoSEQ multiplex PCR, and its TCRdb copy is limited to in-frame clones, with some not included. The sample lists 75,000 to 100,000 clones, over 75% seen once, with less than 3% in the top ten. This entry comes from a study of T cell responses to AZD1222 COVID-19 vaccine. Study findings and constraints: The donor cohort was predominantly white British with a female majority, and clonal diversity may have been underestimated. Spike-spanning, vaccine-associated CD4 TCRs were dominant at 160-218 and 743-854.

Germline loops: CDR1 SGHNT, CDR2 YYREEE (reference sequence). The CDR3 has 13 residues. V lost 2 bases and J 5 bases, leaving 10 bases between the germline ends. The clonotype was recovered from an adult in good health. This sequence joins TRBV5-4 and TRBJ1-1; possibly TRBD1 for D (6 bases). The specimen was peripheral blood, collected on day 0 of AZD1222 vaccination. The CDR3 DNA sequence: TGTGCCAGCAGCTTCTGGACAGTTACTGAAGCTTTCTTT. Encoded protein: CASSFWTVTEAFF.